The entry below gives a single TCR beta chain sequence along with its context. These data come from a study of shared clonotypes between healthy human individuals. About the study: Serving as donors were two women and a few men, whose ages spanned 18 to 49.

Only in-frame clones appear in the TCRdb table, and some are missing; sequencing was by immunoSEQ multiplex PCR. Among some 2.1 million clones listed, around 93% were seen once. As defined, naive CD8 cells were CD45RO-negative and positively selected for CCR7, with terminally differentiated effector memory CD45RA+ cells excluded. Trimming at V came to 3 bases and at J to 5 bases, leaving 21 bases not matched to a gene. CDR1 is LNHDA and CDR2 is SQIVND in the germline V gene (reference sequence). The CDR3 consists of 19 residues. This sequence originates from a man younger than 35 in good health. Some clones in this sample may be carry-over from other donors' samples. J is TRBJ2-7 and V is TRBV19; 8 nucleotides align to TRBD2. The sequenced sample was naive CD8+ T cells from PBMCs. CDR3 region: CASSIGGFQRESRSHEQYF. The CDR3 DNA reads as TGTGCCAGTAGTATTGGCGGGTTCCAGCGGGAGAGCCGGAGCCACGAGCAGTACTTC.